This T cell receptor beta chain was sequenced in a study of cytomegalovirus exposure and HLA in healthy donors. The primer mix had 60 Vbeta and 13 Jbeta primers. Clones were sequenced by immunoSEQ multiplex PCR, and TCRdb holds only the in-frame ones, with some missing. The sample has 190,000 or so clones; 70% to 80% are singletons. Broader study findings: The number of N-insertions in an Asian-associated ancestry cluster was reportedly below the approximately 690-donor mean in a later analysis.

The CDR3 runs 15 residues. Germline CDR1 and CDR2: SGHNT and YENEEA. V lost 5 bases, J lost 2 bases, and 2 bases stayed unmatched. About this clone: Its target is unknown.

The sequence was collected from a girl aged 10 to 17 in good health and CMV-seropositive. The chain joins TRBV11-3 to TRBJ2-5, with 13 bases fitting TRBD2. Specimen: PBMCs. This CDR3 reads CASSRTSGGQETQYF. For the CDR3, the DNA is TGTGCCAGCAGCCGGACTAGCGGGGGACAAGAGACCCAGTACTTC.